This TCR beta chain is from a study of OX40 agonist ivuxolimab in advanced cancers. At the level of the study: Patients receiving dose escalation had hepatocellular carcinoma, melanoma, renal cell or head and neck cancer. Earlier anti-PD-1, anti-PD-L1 or anti-CTLA-4 therapy was permitted; 30% to 45% had received some.

Concerning this clone: The junction departs from germline at one end; a sequencing error may be responsible.

Germline V gives CDR1 SGHNT, CDR2 YENEEA. The CDR3 sequence is 13 residues long. With autoimmune disease history or systemic immunosuppression, patients were excluded. Sequencing used immunoSEQ multiplex PCR; TCRdb keeps in-frame clones, though not all of them. Here the sample spans 90,000 to 95,000 clones, less than 90% being singletons. This sequence originates from an adult with an advanced solid tumor such as melanoma, head and neck, liver or kidney cancer. V gene TRBV11-3 combines with J gene TRBJ1-1, with a possible D match to TRBD1 (5 bases). The specimen comprised CD4+ or CD8+ T cells sorted from blood, sampled in a trial of the OX40 agonist ivuxolimab. The CDR3 DNA is TGTGCCAGCAGCTTGGACAAGAACACTGAAGTTTTCTTT. Translating it yields CASSLDKNTEVFF.